Listed here is a single T cell receptor beta chain. Germline trimming cut 0 bases from V and 4 bases from J; bases unmatched to any gene: 12. Germline V gene sequence: CDR1 SGHDT, CDR2 YYEEEE. This CDR3 spans 17 amino acids. The data were taken from a study of blood T cell repertoires in COVID-19. At the level of the study: Whether acute or convalescent, the COVID-19 samples came from the United States, Italy and Spain. In each case, the material was cDNA or gDNA derived from T cells, B-cell-depleted T cells, or PBMCs.

In the source study's methods: Reference gene primer amplification yielded estimated nucleated cell counts. The data were produced by immunoSEQ multiplex PCR, yet TCRdb's version contains in-frame clones alone and is incomplete. V, J and clone size are those of that table, while D and trimming were read from the DNA. The table has tens of thousands of clones, roughly 84% seen once. The receptor comes from a woman aged 80 or over with active or convalescent COVID-19. This chain links TRBV5-6 with TRBJ2-7, with 8 bases lining up with TRBD2. Sequenced material: peripheral blood. CDR3 in DNA: TGTGCCAGCAGCTTGGCTCTACGGGAGGGGCCTACTTACGAGCAGTACTTC. Translation: CASSLALREGPTYEQYF.